The rows below give T cell receptor beta chains drawn from one sample of a study of glioma-infiltrating T cells after dendritic cell vaccination. TCRdb keeps only in-frame clones here, not all; method: immunoSEQ multiplex PCR. The sample includes 40,000 to 60,000 clones, roughly 85% of them seen just once. The specimen was blood, collected before dendritic cell vaccination. The receptors come from a human donor with glioblastoma. Both conserved end residues are part of each CDR3. The D gene is left open where the match is weak. The listing skips clone size in some rows; elsewhere it reads once, few, many or a size class.

-	TRBV27	TRBD1	TRBJ1-1	TGTGCCAGCAGGCTGACAGGGCGGCCCACTGAAGCTTTCTTT	CASRLTGRPTEAFF
-	TRBV9	TRBD1	TRBJ1-1	TGTGCCAGCAGCCTCACAGGGGGCGCGGTAGCTTTCTTT	CASSLTGGAVAFF
-	TRBV2	-	TRBJ2-4	TGTGCCAGCAGGAGGGGGACAAACATTCAGTACTTC	CASRRGTNIQYF
-	TRBV5-6	TRBD1	TRBJ2-5	TGTGCCAGCAGCAAACGCGGACAGGGGGCTCGAGAGACCCAGTACTTC	CASSKRGQGARETQYF
-	TRBV4-2	-	TRBJ1-3	TGTGCCAGCAGCCAAGGGCACGGAAACACCATATATTTT	CASSQGHGNTIYF
-	TRBV7-2	-	TRBJ1-2	TGTGCCAGCAGCTTAAGTGGGGGCCGGGGCTACACCTTC	CASSLSGGRGYTF
once	TRBV9	TRBD1	TRBJ1-3	TGTGCCAGCACAACACAGGGGGCGCGGGGAAACACCATATATTTT	CASTTQGARGNTIYF
-	TRBV5-1	TRBD1	TRBJ1-3	TGCGCCAGCAGCCCAGGGGGCTCTGGAAACACCATATATTTT	CASSPGGSGNTIYF
-	TRBV15	-	TRBJ1-1	TGTGCCACCAGCAGACGTAACACTGAAGCTTTCTTT	CATSRRNTEAFF
-	TRBV14	-	TRBJ2-2	TGTGCCAGCAGCCCCGTCCAGAGGGCGAGCGGGGAGCTGTTTTTT	CASSPVQRASGELFF
-	TRBV28	-	TRBJ1-1	TGTGCCAGCAGCCCCACGGGGGTAGGCACTGAAGCTTTCTTT	CASSPTGVGTEAFF
-	TRBV7-9	-	TRBJ2-3	TGTGCCAGCAGCCTCTCTCAGGGCTCAGATACGCAGTATTTT	CASSLSQGSDTQYF
once	TRBV7-7	-	TRBJ2-1	TGTGCTAGCAGCTTGGAGGTCGGCTCCTACAATGAGCAGTTCTTC	CASSLEVGSYNEQFF
-	TRBV7-2	-	TRBJ1-6	TGTGCCAGCAGCCCCGGGGGGATTGGGAATTCACCCCTCCACTTT	CASSPGGIGNSPLHF
few	TRBV27	-	TRBJ1-1	TGTGCCAGCAGTTTATCTCGGGGGGAAGCTTTCTTT	CASSLSRGEAFF
once	TRBV6-5	-	TRBJ1-1	TGTGCCAGCAGTGAGACACATGCGAACACTGAAGCTTTCTTT	CASSETHANTEAFF
-	TRBV9	-	TRBJ1-3	TGTGCCAGCAGCGTCATTGCCGGGGGGCTAGCTGGAAACACCATATATTTT	CASSVIAGGLAGNTIYF
few	TRBV4-2	-	TRBJ2-1	TGTGCCAGCAGCCAAGCGGGGAAAAACAATGAGCAGTTCTTC	CASSQAGKNNEQFF
-	TRBV6-5	-	TRBJ1-2	TGTGCCAGCAGTTACTCCGGGGTGGGTGGCTACACCTTC	CASSYSGVGGYTF
-	TRBV5-1	-	TRBJ1-2	TGCGCCAGCAGCTTGTCTAGGTATGGCTACACCTTC	CASSLSRYGYTF
-	TRBV6-5	-	TRBJ2-5	TGTGCCAGCAGTTACTACCAGGGATCGTTCCAAGAGACCCAGTACTTC	CASSYYQGSFQETQYF
once	TRBV7-9	TRBD2	TRBJ2-1	TGTGCCAGCAGCTTAGTCTCTACTAGCGTGAATGAGCAGTTCTTC	CASSLVSTSVNEQFF
few	TRBV30	-	TRBJ2-2	TGTGCCTGGAGTGTACATCCCGGCTACCAGGGCCCGAACACCGGGGAGCTGTTTTTT	CAWSVHPGYQGPNTGELFF
-	TRBV6-1	TRBD1	TRBJ1-1	TGTGCCAGCAGTGAAACTTTACAGGGGCGAGCTTTCTTT	CASSETLQGRAFF
-	TRBV7-2	TRBD1	TRBJ2-1	TGTGCCAGCAGCTTGGGGGACAGGGGGTACAATGAGCAGTTCTTC	CASSLGDRGYNEQFF
-	TRBV5-4	-	TRBJ2-1	TGTGCCAGCAGTTTGACCGGCGGGCTGGCGGGCAATGAGCAGTTCTTC	CASSLTGGLAGNEQFF
-	TRBV19	TRBD1	TRBJ2-2	TGTGCCAGTATCAGAGCAGGGGGTCTTAACACCGGGGAGCTGTTTTTT	CASIRAGGLNTGELFF
-	TRBV10-3	-	TRBJ2-3	TGTGCCATCAGTGAGGCGGTTGACACAGATACGCAGTATTTT	CAISEAVDTDTQYF
-	TRBV9	TRBD1	TRBJ1-1	TGTGCCAGCAGCGCGAGACAGGGAATGAACACTGAAGCTTTCTTT	CASSARQGMNTEAFF
-	TRBV4-3	TRBD1	TRBJ1-6	TGCGCCAGCAGCCAGGCCGGGACAGGGGGGTCACCCCTCCACTTT	CASSQAGTGGSPLHF
-	TRBV7-2	-	TRBJ2-4	TGTGCCAGCAGCTTAGGGGGGACTTTCAAAAACATTCAGTACTTC	CASSLGGTFKNIQYF
few	TRBV19	TRBD2	TRBJ2-7	TGTGCCACCCGGACTAGCGGGGGCTCCTACGAGCAGTACTTC	CATRTSGGSYEQYF
-	TRBV7-6	TRBD1	TRBJ1-2	TGTGCCAGCAGCACCGACCGGGACAGGGTAAACTATGGCTACACCTTC	CASSTDRDRVNYGYTF